The clone carrying this T cell receptor (beta chain) has ten or more counts. As yet, its antigen is unknown. The sample originates from a study of post-analysis software for immune sequencing data. Study in general: Courses of disease covered relapsing-remitting, secondary progressive and progressive-relapsing multiple sclerosis.

The germline V and J ends were trimmed by 5 bases and 4 bases, with 21 bases remaining between them. The CDR3 sequence is 16 residues long. Study-level points and caveats: Controls' normalized Chao1 diversity significantly exceeded that of multiple sclerosis patients. Patients had higher frequencies than controls of about five TRBV segments, including TRBV5-6, TRBV5-1 and TRBV20-1.

The authors incorporated unique molecular identifiers into the TCR beta cDNA libraries. TCRdb analysed the PCR reads with MiXCR anew, one entry per CDR3 protein. The repertoire holds about 760,000 distinct CDR3 sequences, with 30% as singletons. The V call is TRBV12-3 or TRBV12-4, the J call TRBJ2-7; D is uncertain. The sequenced sample consisted of blood. This TCR derives from a girl aged 10 to 17 with multiple sclerosis. The CDR3 DNA reads TGTGCCAGCAGTCCGTATACTCTTCCGAGCGCGTACGAGCAGTACTTC. Its protein is CASSPYTLPSAYEQYF.